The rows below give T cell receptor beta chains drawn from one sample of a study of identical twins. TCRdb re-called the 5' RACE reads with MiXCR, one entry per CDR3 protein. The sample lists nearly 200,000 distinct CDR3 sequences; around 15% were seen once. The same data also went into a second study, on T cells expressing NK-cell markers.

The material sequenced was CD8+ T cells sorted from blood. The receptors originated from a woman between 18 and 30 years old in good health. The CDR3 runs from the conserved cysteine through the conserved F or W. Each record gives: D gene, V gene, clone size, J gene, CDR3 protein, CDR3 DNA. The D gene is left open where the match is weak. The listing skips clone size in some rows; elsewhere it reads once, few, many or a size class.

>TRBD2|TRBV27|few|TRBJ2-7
CASSHGTTYEQYF
TGTGCCAGCAGTCACGGGACTACCTACGAGCAGTACTTC
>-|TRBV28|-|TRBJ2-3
CASSLTSASTDTQYF
TGTGCCAGCAGTTTAACGAGCGCCAGCACAGATACGCAGTATTTT
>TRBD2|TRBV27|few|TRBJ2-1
CASSPTSGMYNEQFF
TGTGCCAGCAGCCCTACTAGCGGGATGTATAATGAGCAGTTCTTC
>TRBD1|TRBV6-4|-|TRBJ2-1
CASRDSHLNEQFF
TGTGCCAGCCGGGACAGTCACCTCAATGAGCAGTTCTTC
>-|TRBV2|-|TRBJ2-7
CASSEAPEGSYEQYF
TGTGCCAGCAGTGAAGCGCCCGAGGGCTCCTACGAGCAGTACTTC
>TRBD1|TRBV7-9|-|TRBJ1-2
CASSSGTEFLLYTF
TGTGCCAGCAGCTCCGGGACAGAATTTTTACTCTACACCTTC
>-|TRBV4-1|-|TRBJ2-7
CASSYPGAEVHEQYF
TGCGCCAGCAGCTACCCCGGGGCCGAAGTGCACGAGCAGTACTTC
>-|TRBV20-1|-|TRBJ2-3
CSARDGAFTDTQYF
TGCAGTGCTAGAGATGGGGCTTTTACAGATACGCAGTATTTT
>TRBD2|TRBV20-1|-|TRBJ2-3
CSARRGTSGSDTQYF
TGCAGTGCTAGGAGGGGGACTAGCGGTTCAGATACGCAGTATTTT
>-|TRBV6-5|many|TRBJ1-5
CASSYSEGGNQPQHF
TGTGCCAGCAGTTACTCGGAGGGGGGCAATCAGCCCCAGCATTTT
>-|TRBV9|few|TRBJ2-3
CASSEEGPDTQYF
TGTGCCAGCAGCGAAGAGGGGCCAGATACGCAGTATTTT
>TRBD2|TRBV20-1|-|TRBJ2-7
CSARALLAGPYEQYF
TGCAGTGCTAGAGCTTTACTAGCGGGACCCTACGAGCAGTACTTC
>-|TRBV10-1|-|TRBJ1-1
CASSESGRVGGTEAFF
TGCGCCAGCAGTGAATCGGGCCGCGTTGGAGGCACTGAAGCTTTCTTT
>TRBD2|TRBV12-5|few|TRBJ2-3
CASGELAGGRDTQYF
TGTGCTAGTGGGGAACTAGCGGGGGGGAGGGATACGCAGTATTTT
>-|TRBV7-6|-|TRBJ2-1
CASSPPLGSYNEQFF
TGTGCCAGCAGCCCCCCCCTAGGCTCCTACAATGAGCAGTTCTTC
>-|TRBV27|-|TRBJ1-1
CASSGNLNTEAFF
TGTGCCAGCAGTGGGAATTTGAACACTGAAGCTTTCTTT
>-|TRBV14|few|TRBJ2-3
CASSQRGTGLTDTQYF
TGTGCCAGCAGCCAAAGAGGGACGGGGTTGACAGATACGCAGTATTTT
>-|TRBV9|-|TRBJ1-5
CASSAGRNQPQHF
TGTGCCAGCAGCGCTGGACGCAATCAGCCCCAGCATTTT
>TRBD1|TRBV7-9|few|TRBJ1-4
CASSPWDRGTNEKLFF
TGTGCCAGCAGCCCATGGGACAGAGGAACTAATGAAAAACTGTTTTTT
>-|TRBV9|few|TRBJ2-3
CASSVEGITDTQYF
TGTGCCAGCAGCGTAGAAGGGATCACAGATACGCAGTATTTT
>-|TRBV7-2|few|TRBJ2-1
CASSLTSWGGNEQFF
TGTGCCAGCAGCTTAACGTCGTGGGGTGGCAATGAGCAGTTCTTC
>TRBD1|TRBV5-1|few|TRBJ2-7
CASSLARTGASSYEQYF
TGCGCCAGCAGCTTGGCCAGGACAGGGGCCAGCTCCTACGAGCAGTACTTC
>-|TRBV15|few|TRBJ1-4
CATSGSRAVNEKLFF
TGTGCCACCAGCGGGTCCCGCGCAGTAAATGAAAAACTGTTTTTT
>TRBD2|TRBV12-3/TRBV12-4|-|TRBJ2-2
CASIAGGSGELFF
TGTGCCAGCATTGCGGGGGGGTCCGGGGAGCTGTTTTTT
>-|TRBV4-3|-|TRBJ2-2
CASSQGAIDTGELFF
TGCGCCAGCAGCCAAGGGGCGATCGATACCGGGGAGCTGTTTTTT
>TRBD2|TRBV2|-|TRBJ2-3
CASTLLATTDTQYF
TGTGCCAGCACCCTACTAGCGACAACAGATACGCAGTATTTT
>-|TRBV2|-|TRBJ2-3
CASSNPLIAGDTQYF
TGTGCCAGCAGTAACCCACTTATCGCGGGAGATACGCAGTATTTT
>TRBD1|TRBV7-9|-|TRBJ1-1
CASSEGQGRHTEAFF
TGTGCCAGCAGCGAGGGACAGGGCCGTCACACTGAAGCTTTCTTT
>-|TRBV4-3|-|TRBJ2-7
CASSIGQTYEQYF
TGCGCCAGCAGCATCGGACAGACCTACGAGCAGTACTTC
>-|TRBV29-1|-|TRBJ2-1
CKGEYYNEQFF
TGCAAAGGCGAATACTACAATGAGCAGTTCTTC